Listed here are 17 T cell receptor beta chains from one sample, sequenced in a study of T cell responses to AZD1222 COVID-19 vaccine. Data came from immunoSEQ multiplex PCR; TCRdb stores just in-frame clones and leaves some out. The profile shows 130,000 to 150,000 clones, around 89% of them singletons. Source: peripheral blood, taken on day 0 of AZD1222 vaccination. These receptors originate from an adult in good health.

This clone was seen a single time. The chain recombines TRBV20-1 with TRBJ1-1, with TRBD1 matching over 7 bases. Germline lookup yields CDR1 DFQATT and CDR2 SNEGSKA (reference sequence). The CDR3 spans 14 residues. The V gene end was trimmed by 3 bases and the J gene end by 6 bases; junction bases not matched to a gene: 10. As DNA, the CDR3 is TGCAGTGCTAGTGCCGGGACAGAGGACTCTGAAGCTTTCTTT. Amino acids: CSASAGTEDSEAFF.

The rearrangement uses TRBV25-1 and TRBJ1-6, with D unresolved. Germline V CDR1 and CDR2: MGHDK, SYGVNS. This CDR3 has 14 amino acids. V was clipped by 6 bases and J by 10 bases, with 16 bases between them. In nucleotides, the CDR3 is TGTGCCAGCAGGGATGACCCGGCGGGGTCACCCCTCCACTTT. Residues: CASRDDPAGSPLHF.

The rearrangement links TRBV3-1 (or the pseudogene TRBV3-2) to TRBJ2-3, with D unclear. Germline V CDR1 and CDR2: LGHDT, YNNKEL (reference sequence). With 0 bases removed from V and 0 bases from J, the gap between germline ends came to 4 bases. The length of the CDR3 is 14 residues. CDR3 residues: CASSQDTSTDTQYF. CDR3 coding DNA: TGTGCCAGCAGCCAAGACACTAGCACAGATACGCAGTATTTT.

This chain links TRBV28 with TRBJ1-2; D may be TRBD1 (5 bases). Germline CDR1 reads MDHEN; CDR2 reads SYDVKM. The CDR3 length is 14 residues. Trimming removed 10 bases at V and 9 bases at J, with 24 bases between. The CDR3, as DNA: TGTGCCACCCCGGGGACCAGAACCCCATTGAGCTACACCTTC. This translates into CATPGTRTPLSYTF.

The chain carries TRBV6-2 or TRBV6-3 and TRBJ1-2; 10 bases fit TRBD1. Germline CDR1 MNHEY, CDR2 SVGEGT. The CDR3 is made up of 15 amino acids. The trim removed 8 bases at V and 3 bases at J, leaving 9 bases unmatched. CDR3 DNA sequence: TGTGCCAGCCGTTCCGGGACAGGGGTCGACTATGGCTACACCTTC. Protein sequence: CASRSGTGVDYGYTF.

The chain joins TRBV11-2 to TRBJ1-6, with unresolved D. CDR1 and CDR2 from the germline V gene are SGHAT and FQNNGV. CDR3 length: 13 amino acids. V dropped 9 bases and J dropped 10 bases, with 16 bases sitting between them. The CDR3 nucleotides are TGTGCCAGTTCCTTGACCGTCAACTCACCCCTCCACTTT. Translation: CASSLTVNSPLHF.

The chain links TRBV5-1 to TRBJ1-2, with 7 nucleotides matching TRBD1. Germline loops: CDR1 SGHRS, CDR2 YFSETQ. The V gene end was trimmed by 0 bases and the J gene end by 8 bases; junction bases not matched to a gene: 10. The CDR3 is 15 amino acids. CDR3 sequence: CASSLAGQVGDGYTF. CDR3 in DNA: TGCGCCAGCAGCTTGGCCGGACAGGTTGGTGACGGCTACACCTTC.

The chain recombines TRBV9 with TRBJ2-7, with 14 bases fitting TRBD2. CDR1 SGDLS and CDR2 YYNGEE come from the germline V gene. The J segment lost 2 bases and the V segment lost 4 bases, leaving 5 bases of the junction unmatched. This CDR3 spans 16 amino acids. The CDR3 DNA reads TGTGCCAGCAGCTTGACTAGCGGGGGGGACACCTACGAGCAGTACTTC. Its translation: CASSLTSGGDTYEQYF.

The chain carries TRBV5-1 and TRBJ2-3; D is unclear. In germline, CDR1 is SGHRS, CDR2 YFSETQ. V was pared by 2 bases and J by 2 bases, with 9 bases between. The CDR3 spans 14 residues. CDR3: CASSLEVFTDTQYF. The CDR3 coding sequence is TGCGCCAGCAGCTTAGAGGTCTTCACAGATACGCAGTATTTT.

The V gene is TRBV6-2 or TRBV6-3, the J gene TRBJ1-6, with D unclear. Trimming removed 2 bases from V and 7 bases from J, with 6 bases in between. Germline values: CDR1 MNHEY, CDR2 SVGEGT. This CDR3 has 13 amino acids. The CDR3 sequence: CASSYTGNSPLHF. Here the CDR3 DNA reads TGTGCCAGCAGTTACACGGGGAATTCACCCCTCCACTTT.

This chain uses TRBV2 with TRBJ1-2; no clear D. Per germline, CDR1 SNHLY and CDR2 FYNNEI. The V end lost 0 bases, the J end lost 7 bases, and 12 bases lay between the germline ends. The CDR3 is made up of 14 amino acids. In DNA, the CDR3 is TGTGCCAGCAGTGAAGCGCGGGAATGGAGTGGCTACACCTTC. It yields the protein CASSEAREWSGYTF.

The rearrangement links TRBV6-6 to TRBJ1-2; D ambiguous. Trimming left V 6 bases short and J 7 bases short, with 9 bases between. The CDR3 loop spans 11 amino acids. Germline CDR1 MNHNY, CDR2 SVGAGI (reference sequence). The CDR3 loop reads CASRPSVGYTF. In DNA, the CDR3 is TGTGCCAGCAGGCCCTCAGTTGGCTACACCTTC.

This chain connects TRBV9 to TRBJ2-5; 8 bases fit TRBD2. There are 14 residues in the CDR3. In germline, CDR1 is SGDLS, CDR2 YYNGEE. V gave up 4 bases and J gave up 4 bases; unmatched junction bases: 6. The CDR3 DNA sequence: TGTGCCAGCAGCTTAGGACTAGCTGGAGAGACCCAGTACTTC. It specifies CASSLGLAGETQYF.

The chain employs TRBV7-8 and TRBJ2-1, with D unclear. The CDR3 length is 15 residues. Deletions cut 5 bases from V and 0 bases from J, with 11 bases between. Germline loops: CDR1 SGHVS, CDR2 FQNEAQ. The CDR3, as DNA: TGTGCCAGCAGCGCACGGCTAAGCTCCTACAATGAGCAGTTCTTC. This codes for CASSARLSSYNEQFF.

The chain uses TRBV30 and TRBJ2-2; D is possibly TRBD1 or TRBD2 (5 bases each). V lost 3 bases to trimming and J lost 7 bases, with 21 bases between them. Germline V gene data show CDR1 as GTSNPN and CDR2 as SVGIG (reference sequence). This CDR3 region has 16 residues. The CDR3, as DNA: TGTGCCTGGAGACACTCCGGGAACAGGCCGGGCGGGGAGCTGTTTTTT. This encodes CAWRHSGNRPGGELFF.

The genes are TRBV7-2 and TRBJ2-2; D perhaps matches TRBD1 (7 bases). The CDR3 consists of 15 residues. Trimming took off 5 bases at V and 0 bases at J, with 10 bases between the two ends. Germline V gene sequence: CDR1 SGHTA, CDR2 FQGNSA. The DNA for the CDR3 is TGTGCCAGCAGCGGAGGGGGCCCGAACACCGGGGAGCTGTTTTTT. It specifies CASSGGGPNTGELFF.

The count of this clone is one. In nucleotides, the CDR3 is TGTGCCAGCAGCCCTGACAGGTCGGGGGGGAAGGAGCAGTTCTTC. Translating it yields CASSPDRSGGKEQFF. The J gene is TRBJ2-1, the V gene TRBV27; 8 positions match TRBD2. CDR1 and CDR2 (germline): MNHEY, SMNVEV (reference sequence). The junction had 14 bases not matched to a gene; V was cut back by 6 bases and J by 10 bases. The CDR3 consists of 15 residues.